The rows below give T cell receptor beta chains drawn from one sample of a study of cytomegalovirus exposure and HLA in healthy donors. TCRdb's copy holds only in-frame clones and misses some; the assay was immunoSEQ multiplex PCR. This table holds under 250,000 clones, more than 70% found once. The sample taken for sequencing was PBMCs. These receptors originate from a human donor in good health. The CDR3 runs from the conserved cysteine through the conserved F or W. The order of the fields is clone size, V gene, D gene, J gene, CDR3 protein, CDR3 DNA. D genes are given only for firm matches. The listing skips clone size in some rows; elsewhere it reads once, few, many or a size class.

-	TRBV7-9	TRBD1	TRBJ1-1	CASSAYRGVDTEAFF	TGTGCCAGCAGCGCGTACAGGGGAGTAGACACTGAAGCTTTCTTT
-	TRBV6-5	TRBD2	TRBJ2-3	CASASGAHHTDTQYF	TGTGCCAGCGCTAGCGGCGCACATCACACAGATACGCAGTATTTT
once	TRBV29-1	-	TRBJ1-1	CTLSMNTEAFF	TGCACGTTGAGCATGAACACTGAAGCTTTCTTT
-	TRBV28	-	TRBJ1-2	CASSLGGGGPGSLNYGYTF	TGTGCCAGCAGTTTAGGGGGAGGGGGGCCTGGGTCCCTCAACTATGGCTACACCTTC
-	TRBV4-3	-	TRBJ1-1	CASSRLSPPLNTEAFF	TGCGCCAGCAGCCGCCTATCTCCCCCTTTGAACACTGAAGCTTTCTTT
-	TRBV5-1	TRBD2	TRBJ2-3	CASSRTSDRTDTQYF	TGCGCCAGCAGCCGAACTAGCGACCGCACAGATACGCAGTATTTT
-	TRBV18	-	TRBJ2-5	CASSPGAAETQYF	TGTGCCAGCTCACCGGGGGCGGCTGAGACCCAGTACTTC
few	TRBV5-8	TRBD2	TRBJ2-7	CASSLGLAVDLEQYF	TGTGCCAGCAGCTTGGGACTAGCGGTCGACTTGGAGCAGTACTTC
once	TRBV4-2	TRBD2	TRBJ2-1	CASSVQTSEAYNEQFF	TGTGCCAGCAGCGTCCAGACTAGCGAGGCCTACAATGAGCAGTTCTTC
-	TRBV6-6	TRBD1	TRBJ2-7	CASSYSRQGDGEQYF	TGTGCCAGCAGTTACTCGAGACAGGGGGACGGGGAGCAGTACTTC
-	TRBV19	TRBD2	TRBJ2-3	CASSVGTSGYTDTQYF	TGTGCCAGTAGCGTCGGGACTAGCGGATACACAGATACGCAGTATTTT
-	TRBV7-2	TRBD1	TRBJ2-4	CASSDGAGGNIQYF	TGTGCCAGCAGCGACGGGGCAGGGGGAAACATTCAGTACTTC
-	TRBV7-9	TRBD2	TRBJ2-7	CASSSLSGSSYEQYF	TGTGCCAGCAGCTCCCTTAGCGGGAGCTCCTACGAGCAGTACTTC
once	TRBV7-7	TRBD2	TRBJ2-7	CASSLRRLAAGVSYEQYF	TGTGCTAGCAGCTTGAGGAGACTAGCGGCCGGGGTCTCCTACGAGCAGTACTTC
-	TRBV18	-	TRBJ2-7	CASSSSSDEQYF	TGTGCCAGCTCATCCTCTAGTGACGAGCAGTACTTC
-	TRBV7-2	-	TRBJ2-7	CASSPDRMSYEQYF	TGTGCCAGCAGCCCCGACAGAATGTCCTACGAGCAGTACTTC
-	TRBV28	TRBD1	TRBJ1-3	CASSLVLSGGSGNTIYF	TGTGCCAGCAGTTTGGTCTTATCAGGGGGCTCTGGAAACACCATATATTTT
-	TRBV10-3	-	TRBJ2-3	CAISEHGGSTDTQYF	TGTGCCATCAGTGAACACGGAGGTAGCACAGATACGCAGTATTTT
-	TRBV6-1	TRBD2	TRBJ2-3	CASSEALAGDDTQYF	TGTGCCAGCAGTGAAGCCCTAGCGGGAGATGATACGCAGTATTTT
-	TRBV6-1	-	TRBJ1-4	CASSEGGTSREKLFF	TGTGCCAGCAGTGAAGGGGGGACAAGTAGAGAAAAACTGTTTTTT
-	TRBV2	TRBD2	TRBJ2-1	CASRAGTSARLEQFF	TGTGCCAGCAGGGCCGGGACTAGCGCCCGGTTGGAGCAGTTCTTC
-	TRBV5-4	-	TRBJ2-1	CASSLVLVDNEQFF	TGTGCCAGCAGCTTGGTACTAGTAGACAATGAGCAGTTCTTC
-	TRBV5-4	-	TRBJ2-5	CASTTGQETQYF	TGTGCCAGCACAACAGGACAAGAGACCCAGTACTTC
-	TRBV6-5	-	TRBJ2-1	CASSLRGLEYNEQFF	TGTGCCAGCAGCCTGAGAGGTCTCGAATACAATGAGCAGTTCTTC
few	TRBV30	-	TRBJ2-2	CAWKLTRAGELFF	TGTGCCTGGAAACTGACTAGGGCCGGGGAGCTGTTTTTT
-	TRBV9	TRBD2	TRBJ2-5	CASSVASGTSGAQQETQYF	TGTGCCAGCAGCGTAGCTTCCGGGACTAGCGGGGCACAACAAGAGACCCAGTACTTC
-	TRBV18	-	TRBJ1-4	CASSPTGRTVNEKLFF	TGTGCCAGCTCACCAACGGGGCGGACAGTAAATGAAAAACTGTTTTTT
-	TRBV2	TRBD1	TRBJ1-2	CASSRDSPYGYTF	TGTGCCAGCAGTCGGGACAGTCCCTATGGCTACACCTTC
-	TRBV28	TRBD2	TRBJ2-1	CASSLMASGVLYNEQFF	TGTGCCAGCAGTTTAATGGCTAGCGGGGTTCTCTACAATGAGCAGTTCTTC
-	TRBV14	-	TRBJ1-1	CASSQEQGGTEAFF	TGTGCCAGCAGCCAAGAACAAGGGGGAACTGAAGCTTTCTTT
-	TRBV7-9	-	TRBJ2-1	CASSLAPSSSSYNEQFF	TGTGCCAGCAGCTTAGCCCCTAGCTCCAGCTCCTACAATGAGCAGTTCTTC
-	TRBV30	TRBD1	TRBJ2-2	CAWRGQGNTGELFF	TGTGCCTGGCGGGGACAGGGAAACACCGGGGAGCTGTTTTTT
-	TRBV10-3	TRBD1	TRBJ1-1	CAISEPTRGRTEAFF	TGTGCCATCAGTGAGCCGACGAGGGGGCGAACTGAAGCTTTCTTT
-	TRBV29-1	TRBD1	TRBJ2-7	CSGTGGNEQYF	TGCAGCGGGACAGGGGGCAACGAGCAGTACTTC
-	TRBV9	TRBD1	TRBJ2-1	CASSIHPGQGARATDNEQFF	TGTGCCAGCAGTATCCACCCGGGACAGGGGGCGCGGGCGACGGACAATGAGCAGTTCTTC
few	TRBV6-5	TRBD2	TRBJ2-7	CASSPTSGSYEQYF	TGTGCCAGCAGTCCGACTAGCGGGAGTTACGAGCAGTACTTC
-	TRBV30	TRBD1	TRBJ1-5	CAWNGQGTNQPQHF	TGTGCCTGGAATGGACAGGGGACAAATCAGCCCCAGCATTTT
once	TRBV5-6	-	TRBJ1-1	CASSWAQGTVNTEAFF	TGTGCCAGCAGCTGGGCTCAGGGCACGGTGAACACTGAAGCTTTCTTT
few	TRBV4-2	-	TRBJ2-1	CASSQDNVRSSYNEQFF	TGTGCCAGCAGCCAAGATAATGTCAGAAGCTCCTACAATGAGCAGTTCTTC
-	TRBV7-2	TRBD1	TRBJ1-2	CASRGGAGGGYGYTF	TGTGCCAGCAGAGGCGGGGCAGGGGGCGGCTATGGCTACACCTTC
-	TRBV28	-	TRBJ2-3	CASSLQSRDTQYF	TGTGCCAGCAGTTTACAGTCCCGAGATACGCAGTATTTT
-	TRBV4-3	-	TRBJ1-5	CASSQERAGDQPQHF	TGCGCCAGCAGCCAAGAGAGGGCAGGAGATCAGCCCCAGCATTTT
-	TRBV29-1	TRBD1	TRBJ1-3	CSVGLTGRTGNTIYF	TGCAGCGTTGGGTTGACAGGGAGAACTGGAAACACCATATATTTT
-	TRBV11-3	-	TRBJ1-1	CASSFTGLNTEAFF	TGTGCCAGCAGCTTTACAGGGCTGAACACTGAAGCTTTCTTT
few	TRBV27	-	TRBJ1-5	CASSYRFYSNQPQHF	TGTGCCAGCAGTTACAGGTTTTATAGCAATCAGCCCCAGCATTTT
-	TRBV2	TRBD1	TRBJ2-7	CASSPWEGGLNEQYF	TGTGCCAGCAGCCCCTGGGAAGGGGGCCTTAACGAGCAGTACTTC
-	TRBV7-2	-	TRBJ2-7	CASRLGGLSSYEQYF	TGTGCCAGCCGTTTGGGCGGGTTAAGCTCCTACGAGCAGTACTTC
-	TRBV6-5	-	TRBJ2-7	CASRPGILLAYEQYF	TGTGCCAGCAGACCAGGGATCCTGCTGGCCTACGAGCAGTACTTC
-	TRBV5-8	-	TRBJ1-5	CASSVGNRVNQPQHF	TGTGCCAGCAGCGTGGGTAACAGGGTAAACCAGCCCCAGCATTTT
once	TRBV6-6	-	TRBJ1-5	CASQLDSDQPQHF	TGTGCCAGCCAACTCGACAGCGATCAGCCCCAGCATTTT
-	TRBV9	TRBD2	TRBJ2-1	CASRGNGGSGLNEQFF	TGTGCCAGCCGCGGTAATGGCGGGAGTGGCCTCAATGAGCAGTTCTTC
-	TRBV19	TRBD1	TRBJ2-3	CACGQGTDTQYF	TGTGCCTGCGGACAGGGCACAGATACGCAGTATTTT
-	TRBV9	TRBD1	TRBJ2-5	CASGTAYREETQYF	TGTGCCAGCGGGACAGCCTATCGAGAAGAGACCCAGTACTTC
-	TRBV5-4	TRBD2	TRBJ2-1	CASSLTSGLYNEQFF	TGTGCCAGCAGCTTAACTAGCGGGCTCTACAATGAGCAGTTCTTC